A single sample is the source of the 17 T cell receptor beta chains below, sequenced in a study of cytomegalovirus exposure and HLA in healthy donors. With 60 Vbeta and 13 Jbeta primers, the PCR was carried out. Assay used: immunoSEQ multiplex PCR; TCRdb lists only in-frame clones, some missing. The repertoire includes 150,000 or so clones, 84% of them detected once, and less than 2% sits in the top ten. Sequences were obtained from PBMCs. All receptors derive from a man younger than 35 in good health and CMV-seronegative.

The chain uses TRBV6-5 and TRBJ2-5; D unresolved. The germline V and J ends were trimmed by 4 bases and 2 bases, with 14 bases remaining between them. The germline V gene has CDR1 MNHEY and CDR2 SVGAGI. This CDR3 is 15 amino acids long. The CDR3 DNA reads TGTGCCAGCAGTTCGAGACTGCCCGGACAAGAGACCCAGTACTTC. This encodes CASSSRLPGQETQYF.

The rearrangement links TRBV5-4 to TRBJ1-2; D unresolved. CDR3 length: 12 residues. Germline CDR1 reads SGHNT; CDR2 reads YYREEE (reference sequence). Trimming removed 4 bases from V and 2 bases from J, with 6 bases in between. As DNA, the CDR3 is TGTGCCAGCAGCATACGGAACTATGGCTACACCTTC. Translated: CASSIRNYGYTF. The variable domain in full, with the rest retrieved from reference TRBV5-4 and TRBJ1-2, is ETGVTQSPTHLIKTRGQQVTLRCSSQSGHNTVSWYQQALGQGPQFIFQYYREEENGRGNFPPRFSGLQFPNYSSELNVNALELDDSALYLCASSIRNYGYTFGSGTRLTVV.

CDR3 amino acids: CASSLGGQPNEKLFF. CDR3 nucleotides: TGTGCCAGCAGCTTGGGGGGGCAGCCGAATGAAAAACTGTTTTTT. The chain has TRBV7-2 and TRBJ1-4, with a tentative D call TRBD1 (6 bases). Trimming stripped 3 bases from V and 5 bases from J, with 13 bases between. Germline loops: CDR1 SGHTA, CDR2 FQGNSA. CDR3 length equals 15 residues.

The chain has TRBV7-9 and TRBJ1-2, with a tentative D call TRBD1 (6 bases). Trimming cost V 7 bases and J 2 bases, with 14 bases left between them. The germline gives CDR1 SEHNR, CDR2 FQNEAQ (reference sequence). The CDR3 has 14 amino acids. CDR3 sequence (DNA): TGTGCCAGCAAGGGGGTCGACAGAAACTATGGCTACACCTTC. This translates into CASKGVDRNYGYTF.

The chain carries TRBV7-3 and TRBJ2-1; 8 bases line up with TRBD2. The CDR3 has 14 residues. V dropped 5 bases and J dropped 6; count of bases not matched to a gene: 6. The germline V gene encodes CDR1 SGHTA and CDR2 FQGTGA. CDR3 in DNA: TGTGCCAGCAGCGCCCTAGCGGGCCGCAATGAGCAGTTCTTC. Its protein product is CASSALAGRNEQFF.

The J gene is TRBJ2-5, the V gene TRBV7-2, with D possibly matching TRBD1 (5 bases). The CDR3 runs to 12 residues. V lost 5 bases to trimming and J lost 4 bases, with 8 bases between them. CDR1 is SGHTA, CDR2 FQGNSA, per germline. CDR3 bases: TGTGCCAGCAGCCGGCAGGGAGAGACCCAGTACTTC. Translation: CASSRQGETQYF.

The chain links TRBV7-9 to TRBJ2-7, with unresolved D. V lost 1 base and J lost 0, with 10 bases in between. This CDR3 spans 15 amino acids. Germline V lookup: CDR1 SEHNR, CDR2 FQNEAQ (reference sequence). The CDR3 sequence: CASSLGLTSSYEQYF. CDR3 nucleotide sequence: TGTGCCAGCAGCTTAGGGTTGACAAGCTCCTACGAGCAGTACTTC.

This chain links TRBV6-5 with TRBJ1-2; 9 bases align to TRBD1. The V segment lost 6 bases and the J segment 8 bases; nucleotides outside the gene matches: 7. The CDR3 runs 13 residues. Germline V lookup: CDR1 MNHEY, CDR2 SVGAGI. For the CDR3, the DNA is TGTGCCAGCAGCTACGACAGGGGGTACGGCTACACCTTC. Residues: CASSYDRGYGYTF.

The CDR3 DNA reads TGCAGCGTCGGACAGGGAGACATGAACACTGAAGCTTTCTTT. The encoded protein is CSVGQGDMNTEAFF. The V call is TRBV29-1, the J call TRBJ1-1, with TRBD1 matching over 8 bases. Germline CDR1 is SQVTM and CDR2 is ANQGSEA. The CDR3 spans 14 residues. V gave up 6 bases and J gave up 0 bases; unmatched junction bases: 6.

This chain uses TRBV6-1 with TRBJ1-1; unclear D gene. The V end lost 5 bases, the J end lost 1 base, and 14 bases lay between the germline ends. The CDR3 runs 15 residues. Germline-derived CDR1 and CDR2 are MNHNS and SASEGT. The DNA for the CDR3 is TGTGCCAGCAGTATGACACGCGCCCCGAACACTGAAGCTTTCTTT. Encoded protein: CASSMTRAPNTEAFF.

The V call is TRBV7-8, the J call TRBJ2-2; TRBD2 matches 8 bases. Trimming cost V 2 bases and J 4 bases; bases outside gene matches: 9. CDR3 length: 17 amino acids. Germline values: CDR1 SGHVS, CDR2 FQNEAQ. The CDR3 region has the DNA TGTGCCAGCAGCTTAATGGCAGGACTAGCCGGCACCGGGGAGCTGTTTTTT. Protein product: CASSLMAGLAGTGELFF.

The chain joins TRBV10-1 to TRBJ1-5; 7 nucleotides line up with TRBD1. The V and J ends lost 9 bases and 3 bases, in that order; junction bases with no gene match: 8. Per the germline V gene, CDR1 is WNHNN and CDR2 is SYGVQD (reference sequence). The CDR3 spans 14 residues. The CDR3 DNA sequence: TGCGCCAGGCAGGGGGGACAGTACAATCAGCCCCAGCATTTT. Translating gives CARQGGQYNQPQHF.

The chain employs TRBV7-9 and TRBJ1-1; D remains ambiguous. V dropped 5 bases and J dropped 4 bases, with 14 bases sitting between them. This CDR3 comprises 14 residues. Germline CDR1 is SEHNR and CDR2 is FQNEAQ (reference sequence). The CDR3, as DNA: TGTGCCAGCAGCAAAGCTTTGGCGGGCACTGAAGCTTTCTTT. Translating it yields CASSKALAGTEAFF.

The V and J genes are TRBV15 and TRBJ2-1, with D tentatively TRBD2 (7 bases). The length of the CDR3 is 13 residues. Germline V lookup: CDR1 LNHNV, CDR2 YYDKDF (reference sequence). With 5 bases removed from V and 6 bases from J, the gap between germline ends came to 11 bases. CDR3 in amino acids: CATSGGAPNEQFF. In nucleotides, the CDR3 is TGTGCCACCAGCGGGGGGGCGCCCAATGAGCAGTTCTTC.

The V and J genes are TRBV7-9 and TRBJ2-1, with TRBD2 matching 7 bases. V lost 5 bases and J lost 0; bases outside the gene matches: 7. Germline V CDR1 and CDR2: SEHNR, FQNEAQ (reference sequence). This CDR3 is 16 amino acids long. CDR3 region: CASSRGGGSSYNEQFF. CDR3 bases: TGTGCCAGCAGCCGGGGAGGCGGGAGCTCCTACAATGAGCAGTTCTTC.

Comment on this clone: Other DNA sequences in this sample translate to the same CDR3. The CDR3 DNA reads TGTGCCAGCAGCTTGGGGGGGCTCTACGAGCAGTACTTC. This sequence encodes CASSLGGLYEQYF. The rearrangement joins TRBV7-9 to TRBJ2-7; maybe TRBD2 (7 bases). CDR1 and CDR2 (germline): SEHNR, FQNEAQ (reference sequence). This CDR3 is 13 amino acids long. Trimming removed 3 bases from V and 3 bases from J, with 9 bases in between.

This clone was counted once. The DNA for the CDR3 is TGTGCCAGCAGCTTTACAGGCTCCTACGAGCAGTACTTC. This codes for CASSFTGSYEQYF. This sequence joins TRBV11-2 and TRBJ2-7; D might be TRBD1 (5 bases). The CDR3 consists of 13 residues. Deletions cut 3 bases from V and 0 bases from J, with 6 bases between. Looked up from germline, CDR1 is SGHAT and CDR2 is FQNNGV.